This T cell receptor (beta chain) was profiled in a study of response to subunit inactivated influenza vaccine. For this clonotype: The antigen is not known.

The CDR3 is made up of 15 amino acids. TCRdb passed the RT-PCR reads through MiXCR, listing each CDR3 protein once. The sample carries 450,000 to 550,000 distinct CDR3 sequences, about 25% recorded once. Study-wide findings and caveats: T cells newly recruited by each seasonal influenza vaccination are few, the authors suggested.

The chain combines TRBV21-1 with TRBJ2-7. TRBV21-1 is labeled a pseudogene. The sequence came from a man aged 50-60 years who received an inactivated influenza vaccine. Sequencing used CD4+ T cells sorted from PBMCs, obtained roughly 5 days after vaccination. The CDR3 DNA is TGTGCCAGCAGTAAAGAACGGGTTGTTTCTTCGGAGCAGTACTTC. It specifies CASSKERVVSSEQYF.